The 22 T cell receptor beta chains in this list originate from one sample, sequenced in a study of graft-versus-host responses after intestinal transplantation. No antigen has been assigned to these receptors. Sequencing used immunoSEQ multiplex PCR; TCRdb keeps in-frame clones, though not all of them. The sample lists about 97,000 clones, 91% occurring once. Sequencing used unstimulated CD4+ T cells sorted from spleen or lymph node cells, obtained before transplant. These receptors were collected from a human donor who was the organ donor for an intestinal transplant.

The chain couples TRBV28 to TRBJ2-7, with D possibly being TRBD1 (6 bases). Trimming pared 6 bases from V and 2 bases from J, leaving 17 bases between. The CDR3 totals 15 residues. Germline V gene sequence: CDR1 MDHEN, CDR2 SYDVKM. DNA of the CDR3: TGTGCCAGCAGGGGGGCGGACATAAAGGCCTACGAGCAGTACTTC. Its translation: CASRGADIKAYEQYF. The entire variable domain, with the rest obtained from reference TRBV28 and TRBJ2-7, is as follows: DVKVTQSSRYLVKRTGEKVFLECVQDMDHENMFWYRQDPGLGLRLIYFSYDVKMKEKGDIPEGYSVSREKKERFSLILESASTNQTSMYLCASRGADIKAYEQYFGPGTRLTVT.

The V call is TRBV4-1, the J call TRBJ2-2; 8 nucleotides align to TRBD2. The V segment lost 6 bases and the J segment 5 bases; nucleotides outside the gene matches: 8. The length of the CDR3 is 15 residues. CDR1 is MGHRA, CDR2 YSYEKL, per germline. In nucleotides, the CDR3 is TGCGCCAGCAGGATGGCGGGGGGAAAAACCGGGGAGCTGTTTTTT. Translated: CASRMAGGKTGELFF.

The chain is built from TRBV6-1 and TRBJ1-2, with TRBD1 matching over 9 bases. With V trimmed by 6 bases and J by 4 bases, 6 bases remained unmatched. The CDR3 spans 14 residues. CDR1 is MNHNS, CDR2 SASEGT, per germline. Here the CDR3 reads CASRSGTGTYGYTF. Written as DNA, the CDR3 is TGTGCCAGCAGATCTGGGACAGGGACCTATGGCTACACCTTC.

The chain combines TRBV6-1 with TRBJ2-5; TRBD2 aligns across 7 bases. The CDR3 extends over 15 amino acids. After removal of 7 bases from V and 1 base from J, the junction contained 9 bases not matched to a gene. Germline V CDR1 and CDR2: MNHNS, SASEGT. The DNA of the CDR3 is TGTGCCAGCATCCTAGCGGAATACCTCCAAGAGACCCAGTACTTC. It codes for CASILAEYLQETQYF.

J is TRBJ1-1 and V is TRBV5-4, with 7 nucleotides matching TRBD1. This CDR3 has 14 residues. The germline V gene has CDR1 SGHNT and CDR2 YYREEE (reference sequence). The junction had 11 bases not matched to a gene; V was cut back by 1 base and J by 11 bases. DNA for the CDR3: TGTGCCAGCAGCTTGATAGGGGGCGGGTATGAGGCTTTCTTT. It specifies CASSLIGGGYEAFF.

This chain links TRBV5-6 with TRBJ2-5; D gene uncertain. Germline-derived CDR1 and CDR2 are SGHDT and YYEEEE. V lost 0 bases and J lost 2, with 11 bases in between. The CDR3 is made up of 15 amino acids. The CDR3 here is CASSLVGRLQETQYF. The CDR3 DNA follows: TGTGCCAGCAGCTTGGTCGGCAGGCTACAAGAGACCCAGTACTTC.

This chain links TRBV6-5 with TRBJ1-2; 10 positions match TRBD1. Germline values: CDR1 MNHEY, CDR2 SVGAGI. After removal of 7 bases from V and 4 bases from J, the junction contained 6 bases not matched to a gene. The CDR3 loop spans 14 amino acids. The CDR3 coding sequence is TGTGCCAGCACCAGACAGGGGGCGACCTATGGCTACACCTTC. It yields the protein CASTRQGATYGYTF.

The chain uses TRBV6-5 and TRBJ2-7; possible D gene TRBD1, 5 bases. The CDR3 covers 13 residues. The germline V gene encodes CDR1 MNHEY and CDR2 SVGAGI. Trimming took 6 bases from V and 6 from J, leaving 15 bases between them. The CDR3 nucleotides are TGTGCCAGCAGACCGCTCGCCAGGGCCGAGCAGTACTTC. Encoded protein: CASRPLARAEQYF.

In this sample, this clone turned up a few times. The chain couples TRBV9 to TRBJ2-5; D not certain. This CDR3 is 15 amino acids long. V was trimmed by 0 bases and J by 1 base, leaving 10 bases between them. The V gene's germline CDR1 is SGDLS and CDR2 YYNGEE. CDR3 nucleotides: TGTGCCAGCAGCGTAGGTGCTGCGTCCCAAGAGACCCAGTACTTC. Translating it yields CASSVGAASQETQYF.

The V gene is TRBV27, the J gene TRBJ2-1, with D perhaps matching TRBD2 (6 bases). The CDR3 is 16 amino acids. Germline CDR1 MNHEY, CDR2 SMNVEV (reference sequence). With 4 bases removed from V and 0 bases from J, the gap between germline ends came to 13 bases. CDR3 region: CASSYRETSSYNEQFF. The CDR3 DNA follows: TGTGCCAGCAGTTACCGGGAGACGAGCTCCTACAATGAGCAGTTCTTC.

This sequence joins TRBV5-5 and TRBJ1-2, with TRBD1 matching 9 bases. From germline, CDR1 is SGHKS and CDR2 YYEKEE (reference sequence). The V gene end was trimmed by 1 base and the J gene end by 6 bases; junction bases not matched to a gene: 4. The CDR3 is made up of 14 amino acids. The CDR3 sequence: CASSLIGQGHGYTF. In DNA, the CDR3 is TGTGCCAGCAGCTTGATCGGACAGGGGCATGGCTACACCTTC.

This rearrangement joins TRBV27 to TRBJ2-7, with 7 positions matching TRBD1. The germline CDR1 and CDR2 sequences are MNHEY and SMNVEV (reference sequence). After removal of 8 bases from V and 2 bases from J, the junction contained 9 bases not matched to a gene. This CDR3 is 14 amino acids long. The CDR3 sequence is CASALLTGTYEQYF. CDR3 bases: TGTGCCAGCGCGCTTCTGACAGGGACCTACGAGCAGTACTTC.

The chain carries TRBV14 and TRBJ2-2, with D tentatively TRBD2 (6 bases). Germline V gene data show CDR1 as SGHDN and CDR2 as FVKESK. This CDR3 region has 15 residues. The ends were cut back, 4 bases at V and 1 base at J, with 10 bases in the middle. The CDR3 protein is CASSPGTLNTGELFF. In DNA form, the CDR3 reads TGTGCCAGCAGCCCCGGGACTTTGAACACCGGGGAGCTGTTTTTT. The full variable domain, with the rest looked up from reference TRBV14 and TRBJ2-2, is EAGVTQFPSHSVIEKGQTVTLRCDPISGHDNLYWYRRVMGKEIKFLLHFVKESKQDESGMPNNRFLAERTGGTYSTLKVQPAELEDSGVYFCASSPGTLNTGELFFGEGSRLTVL.

The chain has TRBV5-1 and TRBJ1-4, with D hard to call. The ends were cut back, 1 base at V and 7 bases at J, with 17 bases in the middle. Germline CDR1 is SGHRS and CDR2 is YFSETQ. This CDR3 has 16 amino acids. This chain's CDR3 is CASSLTMLQKSEKLFF. The CDR3 DNA follows: TGCGCCAGCAGCTTGACGATGTTACAGAAGAGTGAAAAACTGTTTTTT.

This chain connects TRBV6-6 to TRBJ1-5; D is undetermined. The CDR3 is made up of 13 amino acids. Trimming cost V 3 bases and J 7 bases, with 10 bases left between them. Germline V gene sequence: CDR1 MNHNY, CDR2 SVGAGI (reference sequence). The CDR3 is CASSYLNNQPQHF. For the CDR3, the DNA is TGTGCCAGCAGTTATCTCAACAACCAGCCCCAGCATTTT.

The chain couples TRBV7-2 to TRBJ1-3, with TRBD1 matching over 7 bases. This CDR3 spans 16 amino acids. With V trimmed by 2 bases and J by 1 base, 5 bases remained unmatched. The germline V gene has CDR1 SGHTA and CDR2 FQGNSA. The CDR3 is CASSLWGQLSGNTIYF. In nucleotides, the CDR3 is TGTGCCAGCAGCTTATGGGGACAGCTATCTGGAAACACCATATATTTT.

The chain uses TRBV30 and TRBJ2-5; D is unresolved. The length of the CDR3 is 15 residues. The germline CDR1 and CDR2 sequences are GTSNPN and SVGIG (reference sequence). Trimming shortened V by 4 bases and J by 1 base, and 16 bases separated the two germline ends. Here the CDR3 reads CAWTQSGIAQETQYF. CDR3 nucleotide sequence: TGTGCCTGGACCCAGTCCGGCATAGCCCAAGAGACCCAGTACTTC.

The rearrangement uses TRBV4-1 and TRBJ2-1; TRBD2 matches 15 bases. This CDR3 is built from 17 residues. Germline V lookup: CDR1 MGHRA, CDR2 YSYEKL. The junction had 2 bases not matched to a gene; V was cut back by 1 base and J by 4 bases. The CDR3 sequence is CASSQGTSGGGYNEQFF. CDR3 coding DNA: TGCGCCAGCAGCCAAGGGACTAGCGGGGGGGGATACAATGAGCAGTTCTTC.

V usage is TRBV19 and J usage is TRBJ1-6; D gene ambiguous. The CDR3 covers 16 residues. V was pared by 3 bases and J by 0 bases, with 9 bases between. Germline-derived CDR1 and CDR2 are LNHDA and SQIVND (reference sequence). DNA of the CDR3: TGTGCCAGTAGTATCGCCCGGAGCTCCTATAATTCACCCCTCCACTTT. Its translation is CASSIARSSYNSPLHF.

The genes are TRBV10-3 and TRBJ1-6, with a possible D match to TRBD1 (5 bases). The CDR3 extends over 14 amino acids. The germline CDR1 and CDR2 sequences are ENHRY and SYGVKD. Deletions cut 5 bases from V and 6 bases from J, with 11 bases between. CDR3 in amino acids: CAISSREGNSPLHF. DNA of the CDR3: TGTGCCATCAGTTCCAGGGAGGGTAATTCACCCCTCCACTTT.

The chain carries TRBV27 and TRBJ1-1; D remains ambiguous. The germline V and J ends were trimmed by 1 base and 6 bases, with 12 bases remaining between them. The CDR3 is made up of 14 amino acids. The germline CDR1 and CDR2 sequences are MNHEY and SMNVEV (reference sequence). CDR3 nucleotide sequence: TGTGCCAGCAGTTTATATAGGAGTCCAGCTGAAGCTTTCTTT. As protein: CASSLYRSPAEAFF.

The chain combines TRBV7-2 with TRBJ2-5; the match to TRBD2 covers 8 bases. V was clipped by 6 bases and J by 5 bases; unmatched bases: 17. The CDR3 totals 17 residues. The germline V gene encodes CDR1 SGHTA and CDR2 FQGNSA. The CDR3 sequence is CASSRPRNGGAAETQYF. The DNA of the CDR3 is TGTGCCAGCAGTCGGCCGCGTAACGGGGGGGCTGCGGAGACCCAGTACTTC.